This T cell receptor beta chain was retrieved from a study of T-cell reconstitution after alpha-beta-depleted transplantation in children (dated by TCRdb to 2015 to 2016). Context from the whole study: The study quantitatively tracked T-cell immune reconstitution after TCRalphabeta/CD19-depleted allogeneic hematopoietic cell transplantation in children using TCR repertoire profiling.

Many counts were recorded for this clonotype. The target of this receptor is not known. No base qualities exist here, and no much larger clone lies one base off it. What the work shows at the level of the full study, not this receptor alone: Hyperexpanded clone frequencies declined over subsequent months; after one year, T-cell counts and TCRbeta diversity were mostly attributed to newly produced T cells. In some patients, the high TCRbeta diversity seen at day 60 was put down to recipient T cells and intrathymic progenitors that had survived conditioning. The apparently early alphabetaT-cell count recovery about two months after transplant was reportedly dependent on only several hundred rapidly expanded clones derived from non-depleted graft cells.

Library generation was performed with PCR. Sequencing instrument: Illumina HiSeq 2500. To normalize quantification of the TCRbeta repertoire, the TCR libraries were built with molecular barcoding that relied on unique molecular identifiers. TCRdb took the public reads, trimmed them with fastp at Q25, ran MiXCR for clone calling and kept in-frame beta chains. Rows with a matching CDR3 protein are joined into one entry that keeps the most common DNA and genes. Present in this sample are some 550,000 distinct CDR3 sequences, 20% to 25% of which were seen just once. The top ten clones comprise about 14% of the sample. The label giving this sample's treatment or condition can be read as: allogeneic hematopoietic cell transplantation with graft depleted of TCRalphabeta T cells and CD19 B cells. Transplant recipients were children who received TCRalphabeta/CD19-depleted allogeneic hematopoietic cell grafts.

The source of this sequence is a boy under two years old who had a stem cell transplant for acute myeloid leukemia, so the T cells may come from the graft donor. Source: PBMCs, mostly from graft donor cells, taken 360 days after TCRalphabeta/CD19-depleted stem cell transplant.

Here the CDR3 is given as CSARDPGGPGQGSVNEQFF. The nucleotide sequence reads as follows: TGCAGTGCTAGAGATCCGGGGGGACCGGGACAGGGGAGTGTCAATGAGCAGTTCTTC. The rearrangement joined TRBV20-1 to TRBJ2-1; 10 bases in between match TRBD1. Looking up the germline V gene (reference sequence) yields CDR1 DFQATT and CDR2 SNEGSKA. Relative to germline, V is missing 0 bases and J is missing 6 bases, with 17 bases of the junction outside any gene match. Spanning cysteine to phenylalanine, the CDR3 consists of 19 amino acids. Solely the CDR3 DNA is kept, with 57 bases framed from the first base.